The 11 T cell receptor beta chains in this list originate from one sample, sequenced in a study of blood T cell repertoires in COVID-19. Clones were read by immunoSEQ multiplex PCR, and TCRdb kept only the in-frame ones, dropping some. The sample holds some 300,000 clones, 87% seen once. What was sequenced was peripheral blood. The receptors shown here come from a man aged 18 to 30 with active or convalescent COVID-19.

The chain joins TRBV4-1 to TRBJ2-3, with D possibly being TRBD1 (5 bases). This CDR3 comprises 13 residues. Germline-derived CDR1 and CDR2 are MGHRA and YSYEKL. The V and J ends lost 3 bases and 3 bases respectively, with 7 bases between them. The CDR3 bases are TGCGCCAGCAGCCAGACAGATACAGATACGCAGTATTTT. It codes for CASSQTDTDTQYF.

The chain employs TRBV28 and TRBJ2-7, with 7 bases aligning to TRBD1. This CDR3 is 14 amino acids long. Germline CDR1 reads MDHEN; CDR2 reads SYDVKM. Germline trimming cut 5 bases from V and 7 bases from J; bases unmatched to any gene: 11. The chain's CDR3 is CASSPDRILREQYF. The CDR3 DNA reads as TGTGCCAGCAGTCCGGACAGGATATTGAGGGAGCAGTACTTC.

CDR3: CASSYAGGQGPETQYF. The CDR3 DNA follows: TGTGCCAGCAGTTACGCGGGCGGACAGGGTCCGGAGACCCAGTACTTC. The chain employs TRBV6-5 and TRBJ2-5, with 8 bases that match TRBD1. Trimming cost V 2 bases and J 5 bases; bases outside gene matches: 10. CDR3 length: 16 residues. Germline CDR1 is MNHEY and CDR2 is SVGAGI.

The J gene is TRBJ1-2, the V gene TRBV18; 9 bases line up with TRBD1. J gave up 2 bases and V 3 bases, and 4 bases lay outside the gene matches. The CDR3 has 15 residues. Looked up from germline, CDR1 is KGHSH and CDR2 is LQKENI. The CDR3 sequence: CASSPGQGPNYGYTF. The CDR3 DNA is TGTGCCAGCTCACCGGGACAGGGCCCAAACTATGGCTACACCTTC.

The chain combines TRBV27 with TRBJ1-2; TRBD1 matches at 8 bases. Germline V gives CDR1 MNHEY, CDR2 SMNVEV (reference sequence). There are 16 residues in the CDR3. V was pared by 8 bases and J by 5 bases, with 16 bases of the junction left unmatched. The CDR3 nucleotides read TGTGCCAGCGGACCTCAAACAGGACAGGGAGGTTATGGCTACACCTTC. It yields the protein CASGPQTGQGGYGYTF.

The chain's CDR3 is CASSPRRAYNEQFF. CDR3 coding DNA: TGTGCCAGCAGTCCCCGGAGGGCCTACAATGAGCAGTTCTTC. The chain links TRBV28 to TRBJ2-1; the D gene is possibly TRBD2 (6 bases). Germline CDR1 and CDR2: MDHEN and SYDVKM. Between the trimmed V and J ends, which lost 5 bases and 2 bases, there was a span of 10 bases. The CDR3 runs 14 residues.

This chain links TRBV5-1 with TRBJ2-7, with D perhaps matching TRBD1 (6 bases). V lost 7 bases, J lost 3 bases, and 17 bases lay in between. Germline V gives CDR1 SGHRS, CDR2 YFSETQ. There are 14 residues in the CDR3. CDR3 DNA: TGCGCCAGCGGATTAACGACAGGATTCTACGAGCAGTACTTC. Protein sequence: CASGLTTGFYEQYF.

The chain joins TRBV7-2 to TRBJ1-2; 9 nucleotides match TRBD1. V shed 4 bases and J 4 bases; nucleotides not matched to a gene: 7. The CDR3 has 15 residues. Germline CDR1 SGHTA, CDR2 FQGNSA. DNA for the CDR3: TGTGCCAGCAGCTCCCCGGACAGGGGCCTCTATGGCTACACCTTC. Encoded protein: CASSSPDRGLYGYTF.

J is TRBJ1-2 and V is TRBV29-1; a weak D match, TRBD1 (5 bases). Germline V CDR1 and CDR2: SQVTM, ANQGSEA. The V gene lost 3 bases and the J gene lost 2 bases, with 10 bases spanning the gap. The length of the CDR3 is 13 residues. CDR3 in DNA: TGCAGCGTTGATGGTTGGACAAACTATGGCTACACCTTC. The encoded protein is CSVDGWTNYGYTF.

This chain joins TRBV18 and TRBJ2-3, with 9 bases aligning to TRBD1. The germline CDR1 and CDR2 sequences are KGHSH and LQKENI. This CDR3 is 15 amino acids long. Trimming removed 3 bases from V and 2 bases from J; junction bases left unmatched: 3. In DNA, the CDR3 is TGTGCCAGCTCACCCCGGGACAGGGACACAGATACGCAGTATTTT. Amino acid sequence: CASSPRDRDTDTQYF.

For the CDR3, the DNA is TGTGCCAGCAGCAAGGGACAGGGGGTATACGAGCAGTACTTC. Amino acids: CASSKGQGVYEQYF. The chain carries TRBV5-6 and TRBJ2-7, with 11 bases fitting TRBD1. The CDR3 covers 14 residues. The V gene end was trimmed by 4 bases and the J gene end by 4 bases; junction bases not matched to a gene: 4. CDR1 is SGHDT, CDR2 YYEEEE, per germline.